The sequence of this TCR beta chain was determined in a study of beta chain features in type 1 diabetes. Study-wide results and caveats: A pattern of fewer insertions and more deletions at VDJ junctions was seen in type 1 diabetes patients.

Expressed TCRB transcripts were sequenced after all isolated RNA was converted to cDNA. An average of around 3.5 million reads was obtained for naive, central memory and regulatory T cell samples. The protocol was immunoSEQ multiplex PCR, while the TCRdb copy is restricted to in-frame clones and leaves out a portion. Among approximately 340,000 clones listed, about 15% were seen once. This clone has more than one count but fewer than ten. Antigen: not known. Material: naive CD4+ T cells from blood. This clonotype was sampled from a woman between 18 and 29 years old in good health.

CDR3 region: CASSRLAGGTNEQFF. The DNA for the CDR3 is TGCGCCAGCAGCCGCCTAGCGGGAGGGACCAATGAGCAGTTCTTC. The chain is built from TRBV4-3 and TRBJ2-1; 12 positions match TRBD2. Germline trimming cut 4 bases from V and 6 bases from J; bases unmatched to any gene: 4. Germline V lookup: CDR1 LGHNA, CDR2 YSLEER. There are 15 residues in the CDR3.